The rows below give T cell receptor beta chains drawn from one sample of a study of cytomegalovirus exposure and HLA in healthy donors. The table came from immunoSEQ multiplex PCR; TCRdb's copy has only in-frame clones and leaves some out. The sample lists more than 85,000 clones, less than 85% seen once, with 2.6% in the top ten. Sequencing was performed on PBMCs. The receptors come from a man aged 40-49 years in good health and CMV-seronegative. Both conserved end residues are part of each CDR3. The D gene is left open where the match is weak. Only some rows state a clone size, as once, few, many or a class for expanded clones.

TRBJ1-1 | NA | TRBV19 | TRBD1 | TGTGCCAGTAGTATAGACAGGGGGTCTGAAGCTTTCTTT | CASSIDRGSEAFF
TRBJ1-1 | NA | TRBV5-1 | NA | TGCGCCAGCAGCTCCACCTTGTCAGATGAAGCTTTCTTT | CASSSTLSDEAFF
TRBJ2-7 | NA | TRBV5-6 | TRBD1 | TGTGCCAGCAGCCCCGGGACAGGACCCTACGAGCAGTACTTC | CASSPGTGPYEQYF
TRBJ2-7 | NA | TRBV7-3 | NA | TGTGCCAGCAGCTCAGGGGTCGGCTACGAGCAGTACTTC | CASSSGVGYEQYF
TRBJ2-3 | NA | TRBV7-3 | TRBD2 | TGTGCCAGCAGCCTCGGACTAGCGGTAGATACGCAGTATTTT | CASSLGLAVDTQYF
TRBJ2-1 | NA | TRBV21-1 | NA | TGTGCCAGCAGCATATGGACTAGAGGCCCCTACAATGAGCAGTTCTTC | CASSIWTRGPYNEQFF
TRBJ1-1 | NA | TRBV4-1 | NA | TGCGCCAGCAGCCAAGACCAGGGCGTACGCACTGAAGCTTTCTTT | CASSQDQGVRTEAFF
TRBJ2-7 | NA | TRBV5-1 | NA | TGCGCCAGCAGCTTGTCAGGGAACCCCTACGAGCAGTACTTC | CASSLSGNPYEQYF
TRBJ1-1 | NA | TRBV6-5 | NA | TGTGCCAGCAGTTCAGCCAGGTCCACTGAAGCTTTCTTT | CASSSARSTEAFF
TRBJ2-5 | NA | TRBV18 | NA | TGTGCCAGCTCACCACAGGCAGGAGGAGAGACCCAGTACTTC | CASSPQAGGETQYF
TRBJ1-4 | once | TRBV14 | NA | TGTGCCAGCAGCCAAGAACTGGGGGGAAATGAAAAACTGTTTTTT | CASSQELGGNEKLFF
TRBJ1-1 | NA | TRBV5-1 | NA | TGCGCCAGCAGCTTGGCCCCGCCTGCGGGTGAAGCTTTCTTT | CASSLAPPAGEAFF
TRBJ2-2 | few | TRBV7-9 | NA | TGTGCCAGCCGCTGGGGGGACACCGGGGAGCTGTTTTTT | CASRWGDTGELFF
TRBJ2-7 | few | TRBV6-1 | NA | TGTGCCAGCGGAGGGGCAGGTGGAACCTACGAGCAGTACTTC | CASGGAGGTYEQYF
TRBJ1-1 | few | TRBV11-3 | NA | TGTGCCAGCAGCCCCGGGGGGGCGAACACTGAAGCTTTCTTT | CASSPGGANTEAFF
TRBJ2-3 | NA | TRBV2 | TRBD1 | TGTGCCAGCAGCCCTAGAGGGACAGGGATCTCTACGCAGTATTTT | CASSPRGTGISTQYF
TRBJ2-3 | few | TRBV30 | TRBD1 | TGTGCCTGGGGGACAGATTTTAACACAGATACGCAGTATTTT | CAWGTDFNTDTQYF
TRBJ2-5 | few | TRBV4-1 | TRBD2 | TGCGCCAGCAGCCAAATTCATAGCGGGGGGAGTGGGCAAGAGACCCAGTACTTC | CASSQIHSGGSGQETQYF
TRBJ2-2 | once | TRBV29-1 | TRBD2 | TGCAGCGCATCTGGGAGGGTCAACACCGGGGAGCTGTTTTTT | CSASGRVNTGELFF
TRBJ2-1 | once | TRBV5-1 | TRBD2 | TGCGCCAGCAGCGTCTCCCTAGCGGGGGCCTCACTCAATGAGCAGTTCTTC | CASSVSLAGASLNEQFF
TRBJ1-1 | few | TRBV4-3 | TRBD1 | TGCGCCAGCAGCCAAGGGTGGCAGGGGGACACTGAAGCTTTCTTT | CASSQGWQGDTEAFF
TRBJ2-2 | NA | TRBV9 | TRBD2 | TGTGCCAGCAGCCTCCACCTAGCGGAATCCACCGGGGAGCTGTTTTTT | CASSLHLAESTGELFF
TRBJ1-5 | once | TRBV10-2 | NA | TGCGCCAGCAGTGTCTTAGATAGCAATCAGCCCCAGCATTTT | CASSVLDSNQPQHF
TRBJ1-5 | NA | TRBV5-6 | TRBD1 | TGTGCCAGCAGCTTTTCGACAGGGAGGCAGCCCCAGCATTTT | CASSFSTGRQPQHF
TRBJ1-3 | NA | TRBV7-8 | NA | TGTGCCAGCAGCACGGCGGGGCAGGGAAATTTGGTGCAAAACACCATATATTTT | CASSTAGQGNLVQNTIYF
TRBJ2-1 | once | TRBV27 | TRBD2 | TGTGCCAGCAGAGTCCGGGGACTAGCGGGGGGGCCCTCCTACAATGAGCAGTTCTTC | CASRVRGLAGGPSYNEQFF
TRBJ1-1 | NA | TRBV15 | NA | TGTGCCACCAGCAGAAACACAGGTTCGAACACTGAAGCTTTCTTT | CATSRNTGSNTEAFF
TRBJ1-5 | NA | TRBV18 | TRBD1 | TGTGCCAGCTCACCTAACAGGGGTGCAGAGCAGCCCCAGCATTTT | CASSPNRGAEQPQHF
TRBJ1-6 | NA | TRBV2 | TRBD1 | TGTGCCAGCAGCGCCGGGACAGGGGTTTCACCCCTCCACTTT | CASSAGTGVSPLHF
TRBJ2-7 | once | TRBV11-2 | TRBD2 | TGTGCCAGCAGCCCAGTGGCGGGGGGACCCTACGAGCAGTACTTC | CASSPVAGGPYEQYF
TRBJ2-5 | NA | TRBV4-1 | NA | TGCGCCAGCAGCCAAGAACTGAGGGAGACCCAGTACTTC | CASSQELRETQYF
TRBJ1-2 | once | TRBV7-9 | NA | TGTGCCAGCAGCTTAAGTGGGGGCAGGGCAGCGCCGACCCCCTATGGCTACACCTTC | CASSLSGGRAAPTPYGYTF
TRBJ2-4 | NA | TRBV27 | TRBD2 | TGTGCCAGCGGACAGGGACTAGCGGGGGCCGGGGCCAAAAACATTCAGTACTTC | CASGQGLAGAGAKNIQYF
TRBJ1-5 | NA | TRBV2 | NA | TGTGCCAGCAATCGACAAACAGGGAGTCAGCCCCAGCATTTT | CASNRQTGSQPQHF
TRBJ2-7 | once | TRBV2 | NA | TGTGCCAGCAGTGGCGGGCTCGACGAGCAGTACTTC | CASSGGLDEQYF
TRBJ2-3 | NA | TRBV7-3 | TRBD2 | TGTGCCAGCAGCCCCACCCGGGGGGGAACAGATACGCAGTATTTT | CASSPTRGGTDTQYF
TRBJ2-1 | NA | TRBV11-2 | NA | TGTGCCAGCAGCTCATATCGCCAGGGGGGGCAGTTCTTC | CASSSYRQGGQFF
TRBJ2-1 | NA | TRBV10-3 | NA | TGTGCCATCAGTGACCCGGGGAGGTACAATGAGCAGTTCTTC | CAISDPGRYNEQFF
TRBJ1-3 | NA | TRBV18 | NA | TGTGCCAGCTCACAAGGGGTCTCTGGAAACACCATATATTTT | CASSQGVSGNTIYF
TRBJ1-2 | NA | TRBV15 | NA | TGTGCCACCAGCAGAGATCTGTACGGAGATGGCTACACCTTC | CATSRDLYGDGYTF
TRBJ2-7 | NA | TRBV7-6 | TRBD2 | TGTGCCAGCAGCTTAGCGCGCGGGGGGAGTGGAAAGCAGTACTTC | CASSLARGGSGKQYF
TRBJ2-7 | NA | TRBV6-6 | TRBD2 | TGTGCCAGCAGTTACCCTAGCGGGGGGGCCCACTACGAGCAGTACTTC | CASSYPSGGAHYEQYF
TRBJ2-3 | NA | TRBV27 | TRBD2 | TGTGCCAGCAGGCGGGGGGCAGCAGATACGCAGTATTTT | CASRRGAADTQYF
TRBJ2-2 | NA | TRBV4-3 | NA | TGCGCCAGCAGCCAAACAATCTGGTCCCCGGAGCTGTTTTTT | CASSQTIWSPELFF
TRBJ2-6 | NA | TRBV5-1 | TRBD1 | TGCGCCAGCACCTCGACCGGGACAGCGAGCTCTGGGGCCAACGTCCTGACTTTC | CASTSTGTASSGANVLTF